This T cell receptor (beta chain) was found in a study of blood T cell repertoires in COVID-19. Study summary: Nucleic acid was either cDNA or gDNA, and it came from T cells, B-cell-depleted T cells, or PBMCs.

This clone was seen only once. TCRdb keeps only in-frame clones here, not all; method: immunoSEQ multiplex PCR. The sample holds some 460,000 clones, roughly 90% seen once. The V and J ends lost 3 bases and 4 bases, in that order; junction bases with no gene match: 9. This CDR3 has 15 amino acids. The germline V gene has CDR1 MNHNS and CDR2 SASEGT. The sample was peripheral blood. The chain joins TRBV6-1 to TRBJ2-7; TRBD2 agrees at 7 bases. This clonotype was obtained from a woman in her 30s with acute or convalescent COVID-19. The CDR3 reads CASSDRGVWAYEQYF. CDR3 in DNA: TGTGCCAGCAGTGACCGGGGGGTCTGGGCGTACGAGCAGTACTTC.